The 21 T cell receptor beta chains below were found in one sample sequenced in a study of cytomegalovirus exposure and HLA in healthy donors. A multiplex PCR was run with 60 Vbeta primers and 13 Jbeta primers. Some clones are missing from TCRdb's copy, which holds only in-frame ones; the method was immunoSEQ multiplex PCR. Of more than 110,000 clones listed, 60% to 80% are singletons. Sequences were obtained from PBMCs. These receptors were collected from a woman in her twenties or thirties in good health and CMV-seronegative.

In its sample, this clone was seen a few times. The chain couples TRBV5-1 to TRBJ2-5, with 11 bases that match TRBD2. Trimming cost V 2 bases and J 3 bases; bases outside gene matches: 6. Germline V gives CDR1 SGHRS, CDR2 YFSETQ. The length of the CDR3 is 16 residues. The CDR3 is CASSFYGTSGEETQYF. CDR3 DNA sequence: TGCGCCAGCAGCTTCTATGGGACTAGCGGTGAAGAGACCCAGTACTTC.

The chain combines TRBV10-3 with TRBJ2-6; D is possibly TRBD2 (5 bases). The CDR3 is made up of 15 amino acids. CDR1 and CDR2 (germline): ENHRY, SYGVKD. The V gene lost 9 bases and the J gene lost 0 bases, with 12 bases spanning the gap. The CDR3 coding sequence is TGTGCCATAGGACTGGGGAGCTCTGGGGCCAACGTCCTGACTTTC. It codes for CAIGLGSSGANVLTF.

The chain links TRBV5-4 to TRBJ2-1; D possibly corresponds to TRBD2 (7 bases). Trimming took off 0 bases at V and 2 bases at J, with 12 bases between the two ends. CDR3 length: 16 residues. Germline V gene data show CDR1 as SGHNT and CDR2 as YYREEE (reference sequence). CDR3 in amino acids: CASSLETGGTYNEQFF. The CDR3, as DNA: TGTGCCAGCAGCTTGGAGACGGGGGGCACCTACAATGAGCAGTTCTTC. Looking up the rest from reference TRBV5-4 and TRBJ2-1 gives the full variable domain: ETGVTQSPTHLIKTRGQQVTLRCSSQSGHNTVSWYQQALGQGPQFIFQYYREEENGRGNFPPRFSGLQFPNYSSELNVNALELDDSALYLCASSLETGGTYNEQFFGPGTRLTVL.

This clone appeared a few times. This rearrangement joins TRBV5-8 to TRBJ2-5; D unclear. Germline V gives CDR1 SGHTS, CDR2 YDEGEE. Trimming shortened V by 0 bases and J by 3 bases, and 9 bases separated the two germline ends. The CDR3 loop spans 14 amino acids. Here the CDR3 reads CASSLVIVKETQYF. The CDR3 region has the DNA TGTGCCAGCAGCTTGGTTATCGTTAAAGAGACCCAGTACTTC. The full variable domain, completed using reference TRBV5-8 and TRBJ2-5, is EAGVTQSPTHLIKTRGQQATLRCSPISGHTSVYWYQQALGLGLQFLLWYDEGEERNRGNFPPRFSGRQFPNYSSELNVNALELEDSALYLCASSLVIVKETQYFGPGTRLLVL.

The V and J genes are TRBV6-6 and TRBJ2-5, with 7 bases fitting TRBD2. Germline V CDR1 and CDR2: MNHNY, SVGAGI (reference sequence). Trimming took 6 bases from V and 7 from J; bases not matched to a gene: 14. The CDR3 runs 15 residues. The CDR3 reads CASRVGGVASGTQYF. CDR3 in DNA: TGTGCCAGCAGGGTGGGGGGGGTGGCCAGTGGGACCCAGTACTTC.

This clone showed up just a few times. The chain employs TRBV10-2 and TRBJ1-5; 8 positions agree with TRBD1. Germline CDR1 WSHSY, CDR2 SAAADI. The junction had 0 bases not matched to a gene; V was cut back by 5 bases and J by 6 bases. This CDR3 contains 12 residues. Written as DNA, the CDR3 is TGCGCCAGCAGTACAGGGGGTCAGCCCCAGCATTTT. This gives the protein CASSTGGQPQHF.

J is TRBJ2-7 and V is TRBV7-8; the match to TRBD2 covers 7 bases. The CDR3 consists of 15 residues. The germline CDR1 and CDR2 sequences are SGHVS and FQNEAQ. The junction had 10 bases not matched to a gene; V was cut back by 5 bases and J by 3 bases. DNA for the CDR3: TGTGCCAGCAGCCGTATTCGGGAGGCAGGCTACGAGCAGTACTTC. This translates into CASSRIREAGYEQYF.

The V gene is TRBV6-1, the J gene TRBJ1-3; tentatively, D is TRBD1 (6 bases). Germline CDR1 MNHNS, CDR2 SASEGT. The CDR3 runs to 14 residues. V was pared by 7 bases and J by 8 bases, with 18 bases between. The CDR3 reads CASTRAGARDTIYF. The DNA for the CDR3 is TGTGCCAGCACTAGGGCGGGGGCACGGGACACCATATATTTT.

The chain couples TRBV15 to TRBJ1-1, with D tentatively TRBD1 (6 bases). The V gene's germline CDR1 is LNHNV and CDR2 YYDKDF (reference sequence). The CDR3 loop spans 12 amino acids. Trimming shortened V by 3 bases and J by 8 bases, and 10 bases separated the two germline ends. CDR3 sequence (DNA): TGTGCCACCAGCAGCTCCGGGACAGAAGCTTTCTTT. This translates into CATSSSGTEAFF.

CDR3 region: CASSLLGSLRVGEQFF. CDR3 bases: TGCGCCAGCAGCTTGTTAGGTTCCTTGAGGGTCGGTGAGCAGTTCTTC. This sequence joins TRBV5-1 and TRBJ2-1; tentatively, D is TRBD2 (5 bases). The CDR3 is 16 residues long. V lost 1 base and J lost 9, with 20 bases in between. Germline CDR1 is SGHRS and CDR2 is YFSETQ.

The CDR3 region is CASSLPPGFNYGYTF. In DNA, the CDR3 is TGTGCCAGCAGCTTGCCCCCAGGGTTTAACTATGGCTACACCTTC. This chain uses TRBV5-6 with TRBJ1-2; weak D call: TRBD1 (5 bases). The CDR3 has 15 amino acids. V was cut by 1 base and J by 1 base, with 11 bases left in between. CDR1 and CDR2 from the germline V gene are SGHDT and YYEEEE.

CDR3 protein: CASSGRQGMGETQYF. CDR3 in DNA: TGTGCCAGCAGCGGAAGACAGGGTATGGGAGAGACCCAGTACTTC. The chain carries TRBV9 and TRBJ2-5, with 7 bases identical to TRBD1. The CDR3 runs 15 residues. CDR1 SGDLS and CDR2 YYNGEE come from the germline V gene. Unmatched junction bases numbered 9, after V lost 3 bases and J lost 4 bases.

The rearrangement uses TRBV7-3 and TRBJ2-1, with 9 nucleotides matching TRBD1. Trimming at V came to 5 bases and at J to 3 bases, leaving 8 bases not matched to a gene. Germline V gene lookup returns CDR1 SGHTA and CDR2 FQGTGA. The length of the CDR3 is 16 residues. CDR3 coding DNA: TGTGCCAGCAGCCCCACGGGACAGGGAGGCTACAATGAGCAGTTCTTC. Translated: CASSPTGQGGYNEQFF.

This sequence joins TRBV28 and TRBJ2-1; 7 bases map to TRBD1. CDR3 length: 16 residues. The V segment lost 3 bases and the J segment 3 bases; nucleotides outside the gene matches: 8. Germline V gene data show CDR1 as MDHEN and CDR2 as SYDVKM. The CDR3 nucleotides read TGTGCCAGCAGTTTTTTGCACAGGGGTGTCTACAATGAGCAGTTCTTC. This gives the protein CASSFLHRGVYNEQFF. Drawing the rest from reference TRBV28 and TRBJ2-1, the complete variable domain is DVKVTQSSRYLVKRTGEKVFLECVQDMDHENMFWYRQDPGLGLRLIYFSYDVKMKEKGDIPEGYSVSREKKERFSLILESASTNQTSMYLCASSFLHRGVYNEQFFGPGTRLTVL.

The chain carries TRBV10-3 and TRBJ2-7; the match to TRBD1 covers 12 bases. V gave up 3 bases and J gave up 0 bases; unmatched junction bases: 12. CDR1 ENHRY and CDR2 SYGVKD come from the germline V gene. This CDR3 is 19 amino acids long. CDR3 bases: TGTGCCATCAGTGACCCAACGGGACAGGGGGCGAGGAGCTCCTACGAGCAGTACTTC. It codes for CAISDPTGQGARSSYEQYF.

There are a few counts of this clone. This chain links TRBV6-1 with TRBJ2-7, with 8 bases lining up with TRBD2. Per the germline V gene, CDR1 is MNHNS and CDR2 is SASEGT. V was pared by 8 bases and J by 3 bases, with 9 bases of the junction left unmatched. The CDR3 runs 14 residues. Here the CDR3 reads CASGPGGSNYEQYV. In DNA form, the CDR3 reads TGTGCCAGCGGACCGGGGGGGAGCAACTACGAGCAGTACGTC.

The rearrangement uses TRBV9 and TRBJ2-3; D is undetermined. The V and J ends lost 3 bases and 5 bases respectively, with 13 bases between them. The CDR3 runs to 14 residues. CDR1 and CDR2 from the germline V gene are SGDLS and YYNGEE. In nucleotides, the CDR3 is TGTGCCAGCAGCGCCCCCGTCAACGGAGATACGCAGTATTTT. Translated: CASSAPVNGDTQYF.

The V gene is TRBV10-2, the J gene TRBJ1-2, with 8 bases fitting TRBD1. The germline V gene encodes CDR1 WSHSY and CDR2 SAAADI. J lost 5 bases, V lost 4 bases, and 9 bases had no gene match. The length of the CDR3 is 15 residues. This CDR3 is CASSGIGQGLYGYTF. For the CDR3, the DNA is TGCGCCAGCAGTGGGATCGGACAGGGTTTATATGGCTACACCTTC.

The count of this clone is one. The J gene is TRBJ2-7, the V gene TRBV5-1; 10 bases map to TRBD2. Trimming at V came to 0 bases and at J to 6 bases, leaving 6 bases not matched to a gene. Germline V gene sequence: CDR1 SGHRS, CDR2 YFSETQ. The CDR3 extends over 15 amino acids. The CDR3 reads CASSLAIAGGGEQYV. CDR3 nucleotides: TGCGCCAGCAGCTTGGCTATAGCGGGGGGAGGCGAGCAGTACGTC.

The rearrangement uses TRBV6-5 and TRBJ2-3; D uncertain. The CDR3 is made up of 16 amino acids. The germline V gene has CDR1 MNHEY and CDR2 SVGAGI. Trimming took 2 bases from V and 6 from J, leaving 18 bases between them. The CDR3 DNA reads TGTGCCAGCAGTTACGTAGGAAATGAGGCTTCCGATACGCAGTATTTT. Translation: CASSYVGNEASDTQYF.

The rearrangement joins TRBV30 to TRBJ2-4; weak D call: TRBD2 (5 bases). CDR1 GTSNPN and CDR2 SVGIG come from the germline V gene (reference sequence). Trimming cost V 2 bases and J 7 bases, with 18 bases left between them. This CDR3 is built from 15 residues. Here the CDR3 reads CAWSRVRGFDNIQYF. The CDR3 region has the DNA TGTGCCTGGAGTAGGGTTCGGGGTTTTGACAACATTCAGTACTTC.